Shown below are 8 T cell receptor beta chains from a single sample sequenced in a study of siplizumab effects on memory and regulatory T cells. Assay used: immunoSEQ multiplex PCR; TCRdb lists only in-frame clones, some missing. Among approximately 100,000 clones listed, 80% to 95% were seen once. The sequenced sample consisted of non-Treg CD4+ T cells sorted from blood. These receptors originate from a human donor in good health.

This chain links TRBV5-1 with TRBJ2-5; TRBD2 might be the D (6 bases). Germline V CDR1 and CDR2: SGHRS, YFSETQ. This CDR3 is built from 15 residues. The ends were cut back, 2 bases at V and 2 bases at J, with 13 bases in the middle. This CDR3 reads CASSLAGSVQETQYF. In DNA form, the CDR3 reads TGCGCCAGCAGCTTAGCCGGGAGCGTACAAGAGACCCAGTACTTC.

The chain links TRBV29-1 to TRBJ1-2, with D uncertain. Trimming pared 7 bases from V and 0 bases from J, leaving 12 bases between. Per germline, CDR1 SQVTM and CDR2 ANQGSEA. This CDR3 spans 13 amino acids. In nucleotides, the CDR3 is TGCAGCGCTACGGACGGGGCTAACTATGGCTACACCTTC. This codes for CSATDGANYGYTF. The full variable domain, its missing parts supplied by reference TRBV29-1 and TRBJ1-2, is SAVISQKPSRDICQRGTSLTIQCQVDSQVTMMFWYRQQPGQSLTLIATANQGSEATYESGFVIDKFPISRPNLTFSTLTVSNMSPEDSSIYLCSATDGANYGYTFGSGTRLTVV.

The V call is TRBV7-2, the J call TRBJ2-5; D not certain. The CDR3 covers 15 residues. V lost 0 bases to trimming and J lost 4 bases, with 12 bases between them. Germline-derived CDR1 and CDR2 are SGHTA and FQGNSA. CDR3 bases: TGTGCCAGCAGCTTAGCCTTAGTAGGGCGAGAGACCCAGTACTTC. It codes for CASSLALVGRETQYF.

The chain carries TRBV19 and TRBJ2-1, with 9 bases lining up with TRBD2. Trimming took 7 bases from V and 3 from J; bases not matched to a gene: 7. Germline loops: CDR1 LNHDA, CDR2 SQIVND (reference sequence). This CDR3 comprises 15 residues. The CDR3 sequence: CASTAPSGVYNEQFF. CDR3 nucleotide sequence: TGTGCCAGTACGGCTCCTAGCGGGGTCTACAATGAGCAGTTCTTC.

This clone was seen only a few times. The chain's CDR3 is CASSPGRGLENGQYF. In nucleotides, the CDR3 is TGCGCCAGCAGCCCCGGCAGGGGCCTCGAGAACGGGCAGTACTTC. The rearrangement uses TRBV5-1 and TRBJ2-7, with D possibly being TRBD1 (6 bases). The CDR3 extends over 15 amino acids. V lost 4 bases to trimming and J lost 9 bases, with 23 bases between them. The germline gives CDR1 SGHRS, CDR2 YFSETQ.

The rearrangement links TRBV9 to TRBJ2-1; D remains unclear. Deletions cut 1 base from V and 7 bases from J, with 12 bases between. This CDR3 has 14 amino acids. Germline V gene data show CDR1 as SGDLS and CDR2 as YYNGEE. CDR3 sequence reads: CASSVSLVLNEQFF. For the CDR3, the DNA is TGTGCCAGCAGCGTATCCCTAGTTTTGAATGAGCAGTTCTTC.

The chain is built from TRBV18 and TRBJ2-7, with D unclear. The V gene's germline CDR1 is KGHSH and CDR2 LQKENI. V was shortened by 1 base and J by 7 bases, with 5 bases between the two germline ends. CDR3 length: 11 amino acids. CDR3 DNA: TGTGCCAGCTCACCACTCGGGGAGCAGTACTTC. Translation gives CASSPLGEQYF.

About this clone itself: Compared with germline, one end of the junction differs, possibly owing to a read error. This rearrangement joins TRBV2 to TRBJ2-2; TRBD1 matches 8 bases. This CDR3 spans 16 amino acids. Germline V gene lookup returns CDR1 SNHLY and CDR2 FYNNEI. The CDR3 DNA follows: TGTGCCGGCAGTTCCCAGGGGGCTGGTCTGACCGGGGAGCTGTTTTTT. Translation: CAGSSQGAGLTGELFF.